Listed below are T cell receptor beta chains from one sample, sequenced in a study of blood T cell repertoires in COVID-19. Produced via immunoSEQ multiplex PCR; TCRdb's table is partial and in-frame only. In the table there are over 100,000 clones, just under 90% of which are singletons. The specimen was peripheral blood. These receptors came from a human donor in a cohort sampled during active COVID-19. Each CDR3 is given with its conserved first and last residue. The D gene is left open where the match is weak. Size is omitted from some rows. Given values are once, few, many or a class for expanded clones.

V	size	D	J	CDR3	DNA
TRBV19	-	-	TRBJ1-2	CASSTLTGSGGYTF	TGTGCCAGTAGTACTCTTACAGGGTCAGGGGGCTACACCTTC
TRBV11-2	-	-	TRBJ2-5	CASSFELMEETQYF	TGTGCCAGCAGCTTCGAACTGATGGAGGAGACCCAGTACTTC
TRBV7-9	-	TRBD2	TRBJ2-1	CASSLGRTSGTEYNEQFF	TGTGCCAGCAGCCTAGGACGGACTAGCGGAACCGAATACAATGAGCAGTTCTTC
TRBV7-6	-	TRBD1	TRBJ2-7	CASSLSRGSLGEQYF	TGTGCCAGCAGCTTATCCAGGGGGTCTCTGGGCGAGCAGTACTTC
TRBV7-2	-	TRBD2	TRBJ2-1	CASSPGLAGGAEQFF	TGTGCCAGCAGCCCGGGACTAGCGGGGGGGGCTGAGCAGTTCTTC
TRBV7-3	-	TRBD2	TRBJ2-3	CASSFLAGGRVDTQYF	TGTGCCAGCAGCTTCCTTGCGGGAGGACGAGTAGATACGCAGTATTTT
TRBV7-9	-	TRBD2	TRBJ2-5	CASSILAGGRETQYF	TGTGCCAGCAGCATACTAGCGGGGGGGAGAGAGACCCAGTACTTC
TRBV5-4	-	TRBD1	TRBJ1-2	CASSLGAGGLNYGYTF	TGTGCCAGCAGCTTGGGGGCAGGGGGCCTTAACTATGGCTACACCTTC
TRBV6-6	-	TRBD2	TRBJ2-1	CASSSAGGGYNEQFF	TGTGCCAGCAGCTCCGCGGGAGGCGGCTACAATGAGCAGTTCTTC
TRBV28	-	TRBD1	TRBJ1-1	CASSPRQGMNTEAFF	TGTGCCAGCAGCCCAAGACAGGGGATGAACACTGAAGCTTTCTTT
TRBV7-6	-	TRBD1	TRBJ2-5	CASSFRLTRGTAETQYF	TGTGCCAGCAGCTTCCGCCTGACCAGGGGGACGGCGGAGACCCAGTACTTC
TRBV9	-	TRBD1	TRBJ2-5	CASSLGQGHQETQYF	TGTGCCAGCAGCCTGGGACAGGGTCATCAAGAGACCCAGTACTTC
TRBV9	few	-	TRBJ2-1	CASSTHVGPGEQFF	TGTGCCAGCAGCACACACGTCGGCCCAGGTGAGCAGTTCTTC
TRBV18	-	TRBD1	TRBJ1-2	CASAEGAQRFGGYTF	TGTGCCAGCGCCGAGGGGGCCCAGAGATTCGGTGGCTACACCTTC
TRBV3-1/TRBV3-2	-	TRBD2	TRBJ2-5	CASSPGTSGLVETQYF	TGTGCCAGCAGCCCCGGGACTAGCGGGCTGGTTGAGACCCAGTACTTC
TRBV18	-	-	TRBJ1-4	CASSLEVGRGNEKLFF	TGTGCCAGCTCACTGGAAGTTGGACGGGGTAATGAAAAACTGTTTTTT
TRBV4-2	-	-	TRBJ2-7	CASSQVGSVYEQYF	TGTGCCAGCAGCCAAGTGGGTAGCGTCTACGAGCAGTACTTC
TRBV21-1	-	-	TRBJ1-1	CASSRRRPPNTEAFF	TGTGCCAGCAGTCGGAGGAGGCCCCCGAACACTGAAGCTTTCTTT
TRBV7-2	-	-	TRBJ1-5	CASSLSRRQPQHF	TGTGCCAGCAGCTTGAGTCGGCGGCAGCCCCAGCATTTT
TRBV4-1	-	TRBD1	TRBJ2-4	CASSSPGTGVKNIQYF	TGCGCCAGCAGCTCGCCCGGGACAGGGGTCAAAAACATTCAGTACTTC
TRBV7-9	-	TRBD1	TRBJ1-6	CASSQSGGTASPLHF	TGTGCCAGCAGCCAGAGCGGCGGGACAGCTTCACCCCTCCACTTT
TRBV9	-	-	TRBJ2-4	CASSVRNSGNIQYF	TGTGCCAGCAGCGTAAGAAATAGCGGAAACATTCAGTACTTC
TRBV5-1	-	TRBD2	TRBJ2-7	CASSYGGRGSYEQYF	TGCGCCAGCAGCTACGGCGGGAGGGGGTCCTACGAGCAGTACTTC